This TCR beta chain was found in a study of STAT5B mutations in CD4+ large granular lymphocyte leukemia (dated by TCRdb to between 2021 and 2024). Looking at the study overall: Among healthy controls, the CDR3 'QG' motif was associated with a particular HLA allele. TCRbeta repertoires of CD4+ T-cell large granular lymphocyte leukemia patients were compared with those of healthy blood donors. Flow cytometry on FACSCanto II or FACSVerse confirmed that purified fractions exceeded 95% purity among lymphocytes.

General study outcomes and caveats: The data were not HLA-matched, and the relatively small sample size could explain the higher clonality seen in CD4+ compared with CD8+ T-LGLL. Enrichment of TRBV06-family usage was observed among the top patient clones (8/27) relative to healthy controls (2/35). Compared with healthy CD4+ repertoires, CD4-sorted patient repertoires appeared more clonal, and this difference remained even after the putative leukemic clones were removed. Main leukemic clonotypes were private to each patient, although roughly 25% appeared at low frequency in other patients' non-leukemic repertoires.

CDR1 and CDR2 are read off the germline V gene as SGHRS and YFSETQ. V drops 0 bases and J drops 0 bases, leaving 7 bases in between. From cysteine to phenylalanine, the CDR3 is 15 amino acids long. The sequence is cut down to CDR3 DNA, 45 bases in frame from base 1. The healthy control group was made up of a few dozen blood donors, and the Finnish Red Cross blood service supplied their buffy coats. All TCR-sequenced material derived from peripheral blood: patient blood samples and healthy donor buffy coats. Peripheral blood mononuclear cells were isolated by Ficoll-Hypaque gradient centrifugation. CD4+ cells were purified magnetically from the buffy coats of healthy controls. Genomic DNA was extracted with the Gentra Puregene Cell and Tissue kit and quantified on a Qubit 2.0 fluorometer. The immunoSEQ assay at survey resolution was applied to genomic DNA for sequencing of TCRbeta rearrangements. On the authors' methods: In the TCR sequencing data, the smallest productive clonotype frequency that could be detected was 2.59 x 10-5. Only productive TCRbeta rearrangements, meaning sequences that were complete and in-frame, were kept for the analyses. Sample clonality was computed as Simpson clonality in the immunoSEQ Analyzer version 3.0. Clones were categorized by frequency as very rare, small, medium, large (1-20%) or hyperexpanded (>20%). Generation probabilities were estimated with OLGA 1.2.3, V-gene circos plots were generated with VDJtools, specificities were searched for in VDJdb, and CDR3 motifs were identified with GLIPH. TCRdb retrieved this table from immuneACCESS and kept in-frame rearrangements only. Not all clones are present; in checked studies, unresolved V genes account for under half, and no reason is known for the remainder. V and J calls and clone size come straight from that table; D and trimming were deduced from the DNA. The sample data list 32,000 or so clones, and 70% to 85% of these were observed just once. The leading ten clones occupy 6.2% of the sample.

This clone was counted between two and nine times. No antigen is known for it. Base qualities were left out, and no much larger clone turns up one base away. The rearrangement combines TRBV5-1 with TRBJ2-1; no D gene call is confident. The sequenced material came from CD4+ T cells from blood buffy coats. The receptor was derived from a human donor in good health. The nucleotide sequence reads as follows: TGCGCCAGCAGCTTGGACGGTAGCTCCTACAATGAGCAGTTCTTC. The resulting protein is CASSLDGSSYNEQFF.